These 32 T cell receptor beta chains were all obtained from the same sample, sequenced in a study of T cells in Graves' hyperthyroidism and ophthalmopathy. Amplification yielded TCR beta CDR3 regions, with RNA transcripts as the source. First-round RT-PCR with HTBI primers amplified the TCR CDR3 region. TCRdb independently ran MiXCR on the multiplex PCR reads; one entry per CDR3 protein. The data contain about 640,000 distinct CDR3 sequences, around 21% of them singletons. Sequencing was done on a sample of blood. These receptors all come from a man between 25 and 39 years old with Graves' ophthalmopathy.

This clonotype was seen more than once but under ten times. The V gene is TRBV7-9, the J gene TRBJ1-3; 8 bases map to TRBD1. Germline loops: CDR1 SEHNR, CDR2 FQNEAQ (reference sequence). Losses at the gene ends were 3 bases for V and 0 bases for J; bases not matched to a gene: 10. This CDR3 contains 18 residues. CDR3 coding DNA: TGTGCCAGCAGCTTCCAGGGACAGGCTCATTCCTCTGGAAACACCATATATTTT. This gives the protein CASSFQGQAHSSGNTIYF. Using reference TRBV7-9 and TRBJ1-3 for the parts outside the CDR3, the full variable domain is DTGVSQNPRHKITKRGQNVTFRCDPISEHNRLYWYRQTLGQGPEFLTYFQNEAQLEKSRLLSDRFSAERPKGSFSTLEIQRTEQGDSAMYLCASSFQGQAHSSGNTIYFGEGSWLTVV.

The chain couples TRBV28 to TRBJ1-2; possibly TRBD1 for D (6 bases). Germline assignment: CDR1 MDHEN and CDR2 SYDVKM. This CDR3 is 13 amino acids long. V was clipped by 6 bases and J by 4 bases, with 12 bases between them. In DNA, the CDR3 is TGTGCCAGCAGCCCCCGGGGGCTCTATGGCTACACCTTC. It is translated as CASSPRGLYGYTF.

This clonotype showed up just a few times. The rearrangement joins TRBV6-5 to TRBJ1-1; no reliable D call. This CDR3 has 13 amino acids. Trimming took 2 bases from V and 4 from J, leaving 8 bases between them. Per germline, CDR1 MNHEY and CDR2 SVGAGI. CDR3 loop: CASSYGRPTEAFF. Written as DNA, the CDR3 is TGTGCCAGCAGTTACGGACGGCCCACTGAAGCTTTCTTT.

This clonotype was observed many times. This chain links TRBV12-3 or TRBV12-4 with TRBJ2-1; D is perhaps TRBD2 (5 bases). Trimming stripped 3 bases from V and 5 bases from J, with 14 bases between. This CDR3 spans 15 amino acids. CDR3 in amino acids: CASSFRGSGHNEQFF. For the CDR3, the DNA is TGTGCCAGCAGTTTCCGGGGTTCGGGCCACAATGAGCAGTTCTTC.

The rearrangement links TRBV7-9 to TRBJ2-1; TRBD2 might be the D (5 bases). Deletions cut 1 base from V and 3 bases from J, with 13 bases between. The germline gives CDR1 SEHNR, CDR2 FQNEAQ (reference sequence). The CDR3 contains 16 residues. This CDR3 is CASSLDGRGDYNEQFF. CDR3 in DNA: TGTGCCAGCAGCTTAGATGGGAGAGGTGACTACAATGAGCAGTTCTTC.

This clonotype was recorded at least ten times. The chain employs TRBV28 and TRBJ1-1; D is unresolved. The germline CDR1 and CDR2 sequences are MDHEN and SYDVKM. Trimming left V 3 bases short and J 2 bases short, with 13 bases between. The CDR3 sequence is 15 residues long. CDR3 DNA sequence: TGTGCCAGCAGTTTCGAGGCGGCTCGAAACACTGAAGCTTTCTTT. Encoded protein: CASSFEAARNTEAFF.

This clonotype has a count of ten or more. The V and J genes are TRBV28 and TRBJ1-5; 8 bases line up with TRBD1. Unmatched junction bases numbered 10, after V lost 4 bases and J lost 2 bases. CDR1 MDHEN and CDR2 SYDVKM come from the germline V gene. This CDR3 has 17 residues. CDR3 region: CASSYAQGARRNQPQHF. CDR3 bases: TGTGCCAGCAGTTATGCGCAGGGGGCACGACGCAATCAGCCCCAGCATTTT.

This clonotype was seen only a few times. This rearrangement joins TRBV7-9 to TRBJ1-2, with no clear D. Trimming took off 1 base at V and 7 bases at J, with 7 bases between the two ends. This CDR3 spans 12 amino acids. Germline V lookup: CDR1 SEHNR, CDR2 FQNEAQ (reference sequence). For the CDR3, the DNA is TGTGCCAGCAGCTTAGGGGAGTCTGGCTACACCTTC. Encoded protein: CASSLGESGYTF.

The table lists this clonotype with many counts. The V and J genes are TRBV7-2 and TRBJ2-1; 11 bases are shared with TRBD2. The germline V gene encodes CDR1 SGHTA and CDR2 FQGNSA. The trim removed 5 bases at V and 4 bases at J, leaving 7 bases unmatched. This CDR3 comprises 16 residues. The CDR3 sequence is CASSLSGRVVYNEQFF. In DNA form, the CDR3 reads TGTGCCAGCAGCCTTAGCGGGAGGGTTGTGTACAATGAGCAGTTCTTC.

The sample holds a few counts of this clonotype. The genes are TRBV6-9 and TRBJ1-5, with 8 nucleotides matching TRBD1. This CDR3 region has 14 residues. V was pared by 4 bases and J by 7 bases, with 6 bases of the junction left unmatched. Per the germline V gene, CDR1 is MNHGY and CDR2 is SVAAGI. This CDR3 is CASSSDREDQPQHF. CDR3 DNA sequence: TGTGCCAGCAGTTCGGACAGGGAGGACCAGCCCCAGCATTTT.

At least ten counts were recorded for this clonotype. The chain joins TRBV7-9 to TRBJ2-7; D may be TRBD2 (6 bases). CDR1 and CDR2 from the germline V gene are SEHNR and FQNEAQ (reference sequence). CDR3 length: 15 residues. Trimming removed 0 bases at V and 3 bases at J, with 12 bases between. The DNA of the CDR3 is TGTGCCAGCAGCTTAGCGACTAGTAGGTACTACGAGCAGTACTTC. Translation gives CASSLATSRYYEQYF. Combining the CDR3 with reference TRBV7-9 and TRBJ2-7 gives the whole variable domain DTGVSQNPRHKITKRGQNVTFRCDPISEHNRLYWYRQTLGQGPEFLTYFQNEAQLEKSRLLSDRFSAERPKGSFSTLEIQRTEQGDSAMYLCASSLATSRYYEQYFGPGTRLTVT.

There are a few counts of this clonotype. The junction departs from the called germline gene at one end, perhaps through a read error. CDR3 sequence: CAGSRTGVNTEAFF. CDR3 nucleotides: TGTGCCGGCAGTAGGACAGGGGTGAACACTGAAGCTTTCTTT. This chain joins TRBV27 and TRBJ1-1, with 9 bases fitting TRBD1. CDR3 length: 14 residues. In germline, CDR1 is MNHEY, CDR2 SMNVEV (reference sequence).

The table lists this clonotype with a few counts. The chain carries TRBV11-3 and TRBJ1-3, with D unclear. The germline CDR1 and CDR2 sequences are SGHNT and YENEEA. The V gene lost 4 bases and the J gene lost 8 bases, with 12 bases spanning the gap. The CDR3 has 13 amino acids. The CDR3 loop reads CASSSRTGDTIYF. The CDR3 DNA is TGTGCCAGCAGCTCCCGAACCGGGGACACCATATATTTT.

The gene calls are TRBV18 and TRBJ1-3, with D perhaps matching TRBD1 (5 bases). The CDR3 runs to 13 residues. V lost 3 bases and J lost 3, with 6 bases in between. Germline CDR1 is KGHSH and CDR2 is LQKENI. The CDR3 spells CASSPRVGNTIYF. In DNA, the CDR3 is TGTGCCAGCTCACCCAGGGTTGGAAACACCATATATTTT.

This clonotype was seen only a few times. This chain links TRBV6-2 or TRBV6-3 with TRBJ2-7, with TRBD2 identical over 11 bases. The CDR3 has 17 amino acids. The germline V gene encodes CDR1 MNHEY and CDR2 SVGEGT. V shed 6 bases, J shed 3 bases, and the junction held 13 bases outside the gene matches. The CDR3 here is CASSYQISGRARYEQYF. CDR3 DNA sequence: TGTGCCAGCAGCTATCAAATTAGCGGGAGGGCCCGCTACGAGCAGTACTTC.

There are a few counts of this clonotype. CDR3 coding DNA: TGCAGTGCTAGGGTAGGGGGGAGCAATGAGCAGTTCTTC. The encoded protein is CSARVGGSNEQFF. The V gene is TRBV20-1, the J gene TRBJ2-1, with D perhaps being TRBD1 or TRBD2 (6 bases each). The germline gives CDR1 DFQATT, CDR2 SNEGSKA (reference sequence). The CDR3 totals 13 residues. Between the trimmed V and J ends, which lost 3 bases and 6 bases, there was a span of 12 bases.

V usage is TRBV20-1 and J usage is TRBJ1-5, with D perhaps matching TRBD1 (6 bases). V was shortened by 2 bases and J by 4 bases, with 12 bases between the two germline ends. The CDR3 is made up of 14 amino acids. Germline-derived CDR1 and CDR2 are DFQATT and SNEGSKA (reference sequence). CDR3 nucleotide sequence: TGCAGTGCTAGAAAAGGACAGAATAATCAGCCCCAGCATTTT. As protein: CSARKGQNNQPQHF.

As concerns this clonotype: A much larger clone is a single base away; this may be a read error. CDR3 in DNA: TGTGCCATTGGGGAGGAGACTGAAGCTTTCTTT. It codes for CAIGEETEAFF. The genes are TRBV28 and TRBJ1-1; D unclear. This CDR3 region has 11 residues. Germline V CDR1 and CDR2: MDHEN, SYDVKM. V was trimmed by 10 bases and J by 5 bases, leaving 11 bases between them.

This clonotype has only a few counts. This chain uses TRBV6-6 with TRBJ2-3; 8 bases map to TRBD1. With V trimmed by 2 bases and J by 2 bases, 9 bases remained unmatched. The germline gives CDR1 MNHNY, CDR2 SVGAGI (reference sequence). CDR3 length: 17 amino acids. The CDR3 spells CASSYPIGDRSTDTQYF. CDR3 nucleotides: TGTGCCAGCAGTTACCCGATAGGGGACAGGTCCACAGATACGCAGTATTTT.

The V call is TRBV9, the J call TRBJ2-6; 8 nucleotides match TRBD1. The CDR3 has 17 amino acids. The V gene end was trimmed by 0 bases and the J gene end by 1 base; junction bases not matched to a gene: 3. Germline CDR1 is SGDLS and CDR2 is YYNGEE. DNA for the CDR3: TGTGCCAGCAGCGTAGCTCAGGGGGCTTCTGGGGCCAACGTCCTGACTTTC. This sequence encodes CASSVAQGASGANVLTF.

The chain uses TRBV6-2 or TRBV6-3 and TRBJ2-3; 9 nucleotides align to TRBD1. The germline V gene encodes CDR1 MNHEY and CDR2 SVGEGT. CDR3 length equals 21 residues. The ends lost 6 bases at V and 0 bases at J; junction bases unmatched: 22. CDR3 DNA: TGTGCCAGCAGCCACAATTACCCTATCTTTGGGGGACAGGGAAGCACAGATACGCAGTATTTT. This translates into CASSHNYPIFGGQGSTDTQYF.

This clonotype has at least ten counts. V and J are TRBV7-3 and TRBJ2-3, with no clear D. Trimming shortened V by 5 bases and J by 6 bases, and 9 bases separated the two germline ends. Germline V gives CDR1 SGHTA, CDR2 FQGTGA. The CDR3 covers 12 residues. The CDR3 is CASSPQGDTQYF. The CDR3 coding sequence is TGTGCCAGCAGCCCCCAAGGGGATACGCAGTATTTT.

The table lists this clonotype with a few counts. The chain combines TRBV20-1 with TRBJ1-1; D possibly corresponds to TRBD1 (6 bases). Per the germline V gene, CDR1 is DFQATT and CDR2 is SNEGSKA (reference sequence). V dropped 6 bases and J dropped 8 bases, with 19 bases sitting between them. The CDR3 length is 13 residues. The CDR3 nucleotides are TGCAGTGCCACAAGGGGGGGTGTGTGGGAAGCTTTCTTT. It yields the protein CSATRGGVWEAFF.

The gene calls are TRBV19 and TRBJ2-3; 8 nucleotides agree with TRBD2. The CDR3 has 17 residues. Germline V lookup: CDR1 LNHDA, CDR2 SQIVND (reference sequence). Unmatched junction bases numbered 11, after V lost 6 bases and J lost 0 bases. CDR3 DNA: TGTGCCAGTAGCGTGAGGCGTGCTAGCGGGAGCACAGATACGCAGTATTTT. Its protein is CASSVRRASGSTDTQYF. Variable domain in full (rest from reference TRBV19 and TRBJ2-3): DGGITQSPKYLFRKEGQNVTLSCEQNLNHDAMYWYRQDPGQGLRLIYYSQIVNDFQKGDIAEGYSVSREKKESFPLTVTSAQKNPTAFYLCASSVRRASGSTDTQYFGPGTRLTVL.

V usage is TRBV4-1 and J usage is TRBJ2-2; 9 bases agree with TRBD1. This CDR3 spans 17 amino acids. Losses at the gene ends were 2 bases for V and 6 bases for J; bases not matched to a gene: 10. In germline, CDR1 is MGHRA, CDR2 YSYEKL. CDR3 coding DNA: TGCGCCAGCAGCCAAACCTGGACAGGGGTCTATCCCGGGGAGCTGTTTTTT. It translates to CASSQTWTGVYPGELFF.

This clonotype was counted only a few times. The V and J genes are TRBV7-8 and TRBJ2-5, with TRBD2 matching 8 bases. CDR3 length: 16 amino acids. CDR1 and CDR2 (germline): SGHVS, FQNEAQ. J was trimmed by 5 bases and V by 4 bases; bases with no gene match: 12. This CDR3 reads CASSSWGAGVGETQYF. For the CDR3, the DNA is TGTGCCAGCAGCTCATGGGGAGCGGGAGTAGGGGAGACCCAGTACTTC.

This clonotype was seen many times. J is TRBJ2-3 and V is TRBV2; D might be TRBD2 (5 bases). Germline V gene data show CDR1 as SNHLY and CDR2 as FYNNEI. CDR3 size: 14 residues. V was pared by 5 bases and J by 0 bases, with 9 bases between. CDR3 coding DNA: TGTGCCAGCAGTTTGACTACTAGCACAGATACGCAGTATTTT. This sequence encodes CASSLTTSTDTQYF.

This chain uses TRBV20-1 with TRBJ2-1, with 13 nucleotides matching TRBD2. The V segment lost 3 bases and the J segment 4 bases; nucleotides outside the gene matches: 6. The CDR3 has 16 amino acids. The germline V gene has CDR1 DFQATT and CDR2 SNEGSKA (reference sequence). The DNA for the CDR3 is TGCAGTGCTAGGGGGACTAGCGGGGTTGAATACAATGAGCAGTTCTTC. It translates to CSARGTSGVEYNEQFF.

This clonotype was seen many times. CDR3 residues: CASSLDMGTGNQPQHF. The DNA for the CDR3 is TGTGCCAGCAGTTTAGATATGGGGACGGGCAATCAGCCCCAGCATTTT. The chain recombines TRBV28 with TRBJ1-5, with D possibly matching TRBD1 (5 bases). The ends were cut back, 2 bases at V and 2 bases at J, with 13 bases in the middle. The CDR3 has 16 residues. The germline V gene has CDR1 MDHEN and CDR2 SYDVKM.

This clonotype was counted a few times. The V and J genes are TRBV20-1 and TRBJ2-1, with D unclear. Trimming pared 6 bases from V and 0 bases from J, leaving 15 bases between. Germline CDR1 is DFQATT and CDR2 is SNEGSKA (reference sequence). The CDR3 length is 15 residues. CDR3 sequence (DNA): TGCAGTGCGAAAATACTCCGGAGCTCCTACAATGAGCAGTTCTTC. This codes for CSAKILRSSYNEQFF.

About this clonotype: A much larger clone differs by one base, so this may be a read error. The CDR3 coding sequence is TGTGCCGGCAGCCTGGGACAGATCCAAGAGACCCAGTACTTC. Its protein is CAGSLGQIQETQYF. The J gene is TRBJ2-5, the V gene TRBV11-2, with 7 bases matching TRBD1. The CDR3 is 14 amino acids. CDR1 and CDR2 (germline): SGHAT, FQNNGV.

The sample holds many counts of this clonotype. This chain joins TRBV11-2 and TRBJ2-3; the D gene is possibly TRBD2 (6 bases). The V gene's germline CDR1 is SGHAT and CDR2 FQNNGV. This CDR3 is built from 15 residues. Trimming removed 3 bases from V and 2 bases from J, with 12 bases in between. In DNA, the CDR3 is TGTGCCAGCAGCTTCGGGACTCCCCCCACAGATACGCAGTATTTT. Translation gives CASSFGTPPTDTQYF.